Detailed here is one T cell receptor beta chain. This sample is part of a study of radiotherapy plus CTLA-4 blockade in lung cancer. The CDR3 length is 14 residues. Unmatched junction bases numbered 12, after V lost 1 base and J lost 9 bases. The germline CDR1 and CDR2 sequences are GTSNPN and SVGIG (reference sequence). Produced via immunoSEQ multiplex PCR; TCRdb's table is partial and in-frame only. The sample shows some 110,000 clones, around 90% of them seen only once. J is TRBJ2-7 and V is TRBV30; 7 nucleotides align to TRBD1. The material sequenced was peripheral blood, taken from a patient treated with radiotherapy plus ipilimumab. This sequence originates from a human donor with non-small cell lung cancer that progressed on radiotherapy plus ipilimumab. The CDR3 DNA follows: TGTGCCTGGAGTGCCCTCTTGACAGGGAGTGGGCAGTACTTC. Translation gives CAWSALLTGSGQYF.